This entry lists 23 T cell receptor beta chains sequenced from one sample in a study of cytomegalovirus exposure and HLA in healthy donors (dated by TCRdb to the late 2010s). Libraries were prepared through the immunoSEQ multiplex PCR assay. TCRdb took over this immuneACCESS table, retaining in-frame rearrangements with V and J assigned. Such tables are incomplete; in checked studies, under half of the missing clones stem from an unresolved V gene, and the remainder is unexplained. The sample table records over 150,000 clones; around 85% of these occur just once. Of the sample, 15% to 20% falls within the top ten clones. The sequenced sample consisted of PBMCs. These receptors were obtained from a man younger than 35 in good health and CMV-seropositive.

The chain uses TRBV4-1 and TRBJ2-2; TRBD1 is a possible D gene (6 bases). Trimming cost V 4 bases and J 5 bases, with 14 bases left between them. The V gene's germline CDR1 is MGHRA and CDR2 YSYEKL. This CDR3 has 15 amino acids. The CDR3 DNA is TGCGCCAGCAGCCCAGGGGACCGACTGACCGGGGAGCTGTTTTTT. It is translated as CASSPGDRLTGELFF.

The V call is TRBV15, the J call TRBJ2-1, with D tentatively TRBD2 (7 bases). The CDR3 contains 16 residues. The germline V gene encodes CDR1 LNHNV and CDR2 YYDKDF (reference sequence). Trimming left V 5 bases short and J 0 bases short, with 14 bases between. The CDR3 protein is CATSAEGGGSYNEQFF. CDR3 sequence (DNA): TGTGCCACCAGCGCGGAGGGAGGGGGCTCCTACAATGAGCAGTTCTTC.

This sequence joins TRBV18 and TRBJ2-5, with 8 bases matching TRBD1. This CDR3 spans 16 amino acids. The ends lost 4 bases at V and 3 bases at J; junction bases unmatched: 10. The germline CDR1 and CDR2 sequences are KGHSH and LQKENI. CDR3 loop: CASSRPRDRGEETQYF. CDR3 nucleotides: TGTGCCAGCTCACGGCCCCGAGACAGGGGAGAAGAGACCCAGTACTTC.

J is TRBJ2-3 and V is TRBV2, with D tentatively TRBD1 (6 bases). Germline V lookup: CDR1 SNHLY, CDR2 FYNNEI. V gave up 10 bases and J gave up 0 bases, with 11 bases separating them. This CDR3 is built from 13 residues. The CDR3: CAIRQVSTDTQYF. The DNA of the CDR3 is TGTGCCATTAGACAGGTTAGCACAGATACGCAGTATTTT.

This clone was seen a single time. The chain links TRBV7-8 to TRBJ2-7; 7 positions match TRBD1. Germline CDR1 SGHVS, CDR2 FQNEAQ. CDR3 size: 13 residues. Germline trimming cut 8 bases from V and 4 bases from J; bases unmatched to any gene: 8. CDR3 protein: CASEDAGGYEQYF. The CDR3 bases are TGTGCCAGCGAGGACGCAGGGGGATACGAGCAGTACTTC.

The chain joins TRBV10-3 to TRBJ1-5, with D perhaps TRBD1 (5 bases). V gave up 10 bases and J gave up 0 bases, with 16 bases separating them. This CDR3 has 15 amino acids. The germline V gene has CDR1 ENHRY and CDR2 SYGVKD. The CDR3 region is CASQQDTHSNQPQHF. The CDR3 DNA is TGTGCCAGCCAACAGGATACCCATAGCAATCAGCCCCAGCATTTT.

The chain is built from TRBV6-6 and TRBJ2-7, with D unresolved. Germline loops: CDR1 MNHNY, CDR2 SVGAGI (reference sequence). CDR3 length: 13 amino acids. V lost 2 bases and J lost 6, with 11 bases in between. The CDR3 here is CASSYGQQGEQYF. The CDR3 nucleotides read TGTGCCAGCAGTTACGGGCAGCAAGGCGAGCAGTACTTC.

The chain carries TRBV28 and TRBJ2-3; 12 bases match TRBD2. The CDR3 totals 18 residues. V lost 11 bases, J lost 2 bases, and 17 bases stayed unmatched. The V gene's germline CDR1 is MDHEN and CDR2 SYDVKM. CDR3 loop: CAVGASGRASRDTDTQYF. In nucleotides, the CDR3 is TGTGCCGTAGGGGCTAGCGGGAGGGCCTCTCGCGACACAGATACGCAGTATTTT.

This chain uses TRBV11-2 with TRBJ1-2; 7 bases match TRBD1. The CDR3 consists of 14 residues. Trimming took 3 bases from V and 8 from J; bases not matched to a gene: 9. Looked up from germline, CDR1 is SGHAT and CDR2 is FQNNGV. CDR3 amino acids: CASSFQGGEGGYTF. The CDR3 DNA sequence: TGTGCCAGCAGCTTCCAGGGGGGCGAGGGGGGCTACACCTTC.

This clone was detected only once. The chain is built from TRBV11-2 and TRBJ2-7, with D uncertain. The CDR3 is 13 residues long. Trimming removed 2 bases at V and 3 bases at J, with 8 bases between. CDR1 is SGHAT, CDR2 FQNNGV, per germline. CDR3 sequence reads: CASSLQVFYEQYF. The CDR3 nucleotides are TGTGCCAGCAGCTTACAGGTATTCTACGAGCAGTACTTC.

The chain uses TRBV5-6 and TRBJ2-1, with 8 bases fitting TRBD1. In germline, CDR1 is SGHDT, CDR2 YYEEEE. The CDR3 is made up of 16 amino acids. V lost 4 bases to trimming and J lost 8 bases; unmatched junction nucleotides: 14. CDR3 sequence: CASSDGGAGGIDEQFF. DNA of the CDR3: TGTGCCAGCAGCGACGGTGGCGCAGGGGGCATCGATGAGCAGTTCTTC.

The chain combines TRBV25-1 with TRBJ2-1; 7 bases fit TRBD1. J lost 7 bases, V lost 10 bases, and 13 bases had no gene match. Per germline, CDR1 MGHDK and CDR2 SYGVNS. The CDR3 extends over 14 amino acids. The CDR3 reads CATFDRADYNEQFF. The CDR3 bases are TGTGCCACCTTTGACAGGGCTGATTATAATGAGCAGTTCTTC.

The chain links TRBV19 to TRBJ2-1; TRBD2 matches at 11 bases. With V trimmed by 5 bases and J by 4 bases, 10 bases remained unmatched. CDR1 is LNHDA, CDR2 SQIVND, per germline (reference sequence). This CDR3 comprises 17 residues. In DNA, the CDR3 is TGTGCCAGTAGTCAGAGGTTAGCGGGGGGGTTATACAATGAGCAGTTCTTC. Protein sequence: CASSQRLAGGLYNEQFF.

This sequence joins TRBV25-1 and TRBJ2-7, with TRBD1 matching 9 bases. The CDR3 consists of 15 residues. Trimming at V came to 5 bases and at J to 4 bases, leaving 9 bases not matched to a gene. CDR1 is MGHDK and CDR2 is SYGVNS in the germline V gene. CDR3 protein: CASSYTGGVGYEQYF. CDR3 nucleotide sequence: TGTGCCAGCAGTTATACAGGGGGCGTTGGGTACGAGCAGTACTTC.

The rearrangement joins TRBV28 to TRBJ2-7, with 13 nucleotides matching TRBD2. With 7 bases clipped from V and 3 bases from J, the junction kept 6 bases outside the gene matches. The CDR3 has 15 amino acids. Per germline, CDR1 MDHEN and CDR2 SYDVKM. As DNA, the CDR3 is TGTGCCAGCACCAGACTAGCGGGAGGAAGCTACGAGCAGTACTTC. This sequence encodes CASTRLAGGSYEQYF.

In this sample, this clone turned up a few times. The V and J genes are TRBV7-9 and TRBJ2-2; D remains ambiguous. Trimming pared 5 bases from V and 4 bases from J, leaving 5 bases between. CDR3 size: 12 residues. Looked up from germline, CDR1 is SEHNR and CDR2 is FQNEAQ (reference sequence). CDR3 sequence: CASSVRTGELFF. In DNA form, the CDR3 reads TGTGCCAGCAGCGTCCGCACCGGGGAGCTGTTTTTT.

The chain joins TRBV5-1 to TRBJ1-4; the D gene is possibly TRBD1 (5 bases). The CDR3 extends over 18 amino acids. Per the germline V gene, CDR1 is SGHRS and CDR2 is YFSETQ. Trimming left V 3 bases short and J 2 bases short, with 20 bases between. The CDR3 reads CASSYLEGPGGTNEKLFF. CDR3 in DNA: TGCGCCAGCAGCTATCTGGAGGGGCCCGGAGGGACTAATGAAAAACTGTTTTTT.

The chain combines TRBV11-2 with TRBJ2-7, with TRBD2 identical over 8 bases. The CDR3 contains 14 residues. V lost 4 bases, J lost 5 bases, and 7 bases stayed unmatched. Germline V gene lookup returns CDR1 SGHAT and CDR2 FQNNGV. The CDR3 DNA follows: TGTGCCAGCAGCTCCCAGCGGGAGTCCCACGAGCAGTACTTC. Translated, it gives CASSSQRESHEQYF. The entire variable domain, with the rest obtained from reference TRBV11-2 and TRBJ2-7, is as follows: EAGVAQSPRYKIIEKRQSVAFWCNPISGHATLYWYQQILGQGPKLLIQFQNNGVVDDSQLPKDRFSAERLKGVDSTLKIQPAKLEDSAVYLCASSSQRESHEQYFGPGTRLTVT.

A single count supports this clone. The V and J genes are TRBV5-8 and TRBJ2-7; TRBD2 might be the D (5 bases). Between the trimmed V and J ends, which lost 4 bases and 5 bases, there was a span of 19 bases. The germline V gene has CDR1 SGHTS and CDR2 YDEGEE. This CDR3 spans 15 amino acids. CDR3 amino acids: CASSPTSGRRNEQYF. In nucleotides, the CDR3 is TGTGCCAGCAGCCCCACCTCGGGCAGGAGGAACGAGCAGTACTTC.

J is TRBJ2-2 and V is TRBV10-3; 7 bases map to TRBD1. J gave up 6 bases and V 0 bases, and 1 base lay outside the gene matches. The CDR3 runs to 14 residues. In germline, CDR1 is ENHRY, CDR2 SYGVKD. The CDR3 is CAISESTGPGELFF. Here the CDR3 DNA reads TGTGCCATCAGTGAGTCGACAGGGCCCGGGGAGCTGTTTTTT.

CDR3 sequence: CASSLGADSGGWQFF. CDR3 DNA sequence: TGTGCCAGCAGCTTAGGAGCCGACTCAGGAGGTTGGCAGTTCTTC. The J gene is TRBJ2-1, the V gene TRBV7-9, with D possibly TRBD2 on 5 matching bases. With 1 base removed from V and 12 bases from J, the gap between germline ends came to 19 bases. Germline lookup yields CDR1 SEHNR and CDR2 FQNEAQ (reference sequence). This CDR3 is built from 15 residues.

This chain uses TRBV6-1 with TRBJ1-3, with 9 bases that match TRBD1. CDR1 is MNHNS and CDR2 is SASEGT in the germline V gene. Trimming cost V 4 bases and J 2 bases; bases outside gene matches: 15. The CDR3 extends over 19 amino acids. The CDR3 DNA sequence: TGTGCCAGCAGTGGGCCGCCGGGACAGGGAAGATGGGCTGGAAACACCATATATTTT. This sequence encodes CASSGPPGQGRWAGNTIYF.

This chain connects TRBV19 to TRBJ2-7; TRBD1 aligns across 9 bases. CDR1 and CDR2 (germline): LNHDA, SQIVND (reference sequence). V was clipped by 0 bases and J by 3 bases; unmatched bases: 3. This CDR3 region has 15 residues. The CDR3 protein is CASSIDRDRDYEQYF. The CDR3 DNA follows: TGTGCCAGTAGTATAGATAGGGACAGGGACTACGAGCAGTACTTC.